Listed here is a single TCR beta chain. This record belongs to a study of shared clonotypes between healthy human individuals. It was roughly 210 ng DNA, about 30,000 T cell genomes, that sorted-subset replicate PCRs used. TCRdb's table, derived via immunoSEQ multiplex PCR, lists solely in-frame clones and lacks some. The repertoire holds around 940,000 clones, with approximately 76% as singletons. This TCR was recovered from a man younger than 30 in good health. Sequencing was done on a sample of memory CD4+ T cells sorted from blood. Subset defined: CD45RA-negative fraction.

The CDR3 nucleotides read TGTGCCAGCCAAAGGGGGTCGAGGGGAGAGCAGTACTTC. Amino acid sequence: CASQRGSRGEQYF. This sequence joins TRBV6-5 and TRBJ2-7; tentatively, D is TRBD1 (6 bases). Germline-derived CDR1 and CDR2 are MNHEY and SVGAGI. V was clipped by 8 bases and J by 7 bases, with 18 bases between them. This CDR3 contains 13 residues.